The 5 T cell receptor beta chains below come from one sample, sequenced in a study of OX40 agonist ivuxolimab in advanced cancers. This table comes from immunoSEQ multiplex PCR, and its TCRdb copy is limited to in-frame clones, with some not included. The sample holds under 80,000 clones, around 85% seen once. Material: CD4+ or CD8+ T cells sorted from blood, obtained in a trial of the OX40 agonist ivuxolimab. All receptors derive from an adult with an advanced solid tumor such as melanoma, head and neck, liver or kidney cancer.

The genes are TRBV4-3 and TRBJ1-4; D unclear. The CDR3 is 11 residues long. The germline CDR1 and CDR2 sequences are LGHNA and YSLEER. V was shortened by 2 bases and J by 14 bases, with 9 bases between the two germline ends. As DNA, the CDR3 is TGCGCCAGCAGCCAATCTCATGAGCTGTTTTTT. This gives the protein CASSQSHELFF.

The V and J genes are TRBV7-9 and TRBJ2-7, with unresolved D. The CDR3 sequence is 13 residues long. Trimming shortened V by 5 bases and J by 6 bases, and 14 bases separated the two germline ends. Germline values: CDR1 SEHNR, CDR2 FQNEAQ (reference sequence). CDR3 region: CASSPGPTSEQYF. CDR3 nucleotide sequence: TGTGCCAGCAGCCCGGGCCCGACGAGCGAGCAGTACTTC.

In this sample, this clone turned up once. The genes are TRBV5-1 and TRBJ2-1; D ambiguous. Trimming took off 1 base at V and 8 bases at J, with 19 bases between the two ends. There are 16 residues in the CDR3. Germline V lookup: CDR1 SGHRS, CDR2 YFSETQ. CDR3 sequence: CASSLRFPFQNHEQFF. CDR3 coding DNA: TGCGCCAGCAGCTTGAGGTTTCCCTTCCAGAACCATGAGCAGTTCTTC. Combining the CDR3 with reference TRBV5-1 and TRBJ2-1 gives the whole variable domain KAGVTQTPRYLIKTRGQQVTLSCSPISGHRSVSWYQQTPGQGLQFLFEYFSETQRNKGNFPGRFSGRQFSNSRSEMNVSTLELGDSALYLCASSLRFPFQNHEQFFGPGTRLTVL.

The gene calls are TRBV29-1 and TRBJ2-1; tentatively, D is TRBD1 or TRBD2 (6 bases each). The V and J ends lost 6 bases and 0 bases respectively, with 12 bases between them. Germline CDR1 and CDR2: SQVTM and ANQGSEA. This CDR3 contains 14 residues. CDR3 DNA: TGCAGCGTGGGGGGACATAGCTCCTACAATGAGCAGTTCTTC. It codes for CSVGGHSSYNEQFF.

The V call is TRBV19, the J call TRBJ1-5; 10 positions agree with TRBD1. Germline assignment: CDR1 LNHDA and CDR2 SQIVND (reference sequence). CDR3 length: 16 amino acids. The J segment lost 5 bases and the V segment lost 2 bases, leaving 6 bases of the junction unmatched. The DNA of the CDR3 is TGTGCCAGTAGTATATACCCCGGGACAGGGGATCAGCCCCAGCATTTT. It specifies CASSIYPGTGDQPQHF.